The sequence of this TCR beta chain was determined in a study of T cells after yellow fever vaccination. About the study: Low-cell-number fractions were prepared with SMART-Seq v4 Ultra Low Input. Study outcomes and limitations: Subsequent to the booster, the majority of primary-vaccination clones reappeared (about 97% CD4, 88% CD8).

The CDR3 runs 14 residues. V lost 6 bases and J lost 5, with 17 bases in between. The germline CDR1 and CDR2 sequences are SQVTM and ANQGSEA. This clonotype was observed a handful of times. Its antigen remains unknown. The authors made TCR cDNA by 5'RACE template switching, adding a universal primer site and UMIs. TCRdb called the 5' RACE reads again in MiXCR, with one record for every CDR3 protein. The data show hundreds of thousands of distinct CDR3 sequences, with roughly 13% seen just once and around 15% held by the top ten. This TCR came from a man aged 30 to 39 who received the YFV17D yellow fever vaccine. Sample: PBMCs, taken on the day of the yellow fever booster vaccination. This chain uses TRBV29-1 with TRBJ1-3; D is undetermined. The CDR3 sequence: CSVMNSLERNTIYF. The CDR3, as DNA: TGCAGCGTGATGAACAGCCTGGAACGAAACACCATATATTTT.